The 2 T cell receptor beta chains in this list originate from one sample, sequenced in a study of early T cells in non-severe SARS-CoV-2 infection (dated by TCRdb to about 2021). Receptor libraries were prepared by 5' RACE. TCRdb records NextSeq 500 as the sequencer. In-frame beta chains were kept once TCRdb had trimmed the public reads at Q25 with fastp and called clones with MiXCR. Rows with one shared CDR3 protein collapse into an entry with the most common genes and DNA. In all, the sample holds tens of thousands of distinct CDR3 sequences, and 11% of those were seen once. The ten largest clones capture 6.4% of the sample. Source material: whole blood. The receptors were gathered from an adult who was a healthcare worker with PCR-confirmed SARS-CoV-2 infection or an uninfected control (not recorded which).

V usage is TRBV5-1 and J usage is TRBJ2-7, with 11 nucleotides matching TRBD1. The CDR3 runs 15 residues. Losses at the gene ends were 1 base for V and 5 bases for J; bases not matched to a gene: 5. The germline V gene has CDR1 SGHRS and CDR2 YFSETQ. In nucleotides, the CDR3 is TGCGCCAGCAGCTTGAAAGGACAGGGGGCCGACGAGCAGTACTTC. It codes for CASSLKGQGADEQYF. The complete variable domain, with remaining parts taken from reference TRBV5-1 and TRBJ2-7, reads KAGVTQTPRYLIKTRGQQVTLSCSPISGHRSVSWYQQTPGQGLQFLFEYFSETQRNKGNFPGRFSGRQFSNSRSEMNVSTLELGDSALYLCASSLKGQGADEQYFGPGTRLTVT.

The sample holds many counts of this clonotype. The chain recombines TRBV20-1 with TRBJ2-7, with D uncertain. Germline V gene sequence: CDR1 DFQATT, CDR2 SNEGSKA (reference sequence). CDR3 length: 11 residues. V shed 3 bases and J shed 5 bases, with 8 bases lying between them. CDR3 residues: CSASSGHEQYF. CDR3 bases: TGCAGTGCTAGCTCGGGTCACGAGCAGTACTTC.